This T cell receptor beta chain is drawn from a study of Ad26.COV2.S vaccination and SARS-CoV-2 variants (dated by TCRdb to 2020 to 2022). The study in broad terms: Vaccine-arm donors came from COV1001, a multicentre, randomized, double-blind, placebo-controlled phase I-IIa trial of Ad26.COV2.S in healthy adults. Trial participants were randomized into five groups of five, in which low-dose or high-dose Ad26.COV2.S was given once or twice, or placebo was given on both occasions. Ad26.COV2.S was administered intramuscularly at a dose of 5x10^10 or 1x10^11 viral particles, either as one shot or as two shots given 56 days apart. The TCR-sequenced set comprised approximately 32 samples: about 19 Ad26.COV2.S vaccine recipients, 5 placebo recipients and 8 SARS-CoV-2 convalescent individuals. Sequencing of the TCRbeta repertoire served to evaluate the specificity and breadth of SARS-CoV-2-reactive T cell receptors following Ad26.COV2.S vaccination. Blinding of investigators to trial group allocation was maintained during experiments and outcome assessment.

TCRbeta CDR3 regions were sequenced with the immunoSEQ Assay. After extraction, genomic DNA underwent amplification by bias-controlled multiplex PCR, followed by high-throughput sequencing. As for the authors' bioinformatics: To quantify the absolute abundance of each unique TCRbeta CDR3 region, sequences were collapsed and filtered. T cell fraction was estimated by normalization of TCRbeta template counts to usable DNA, with usable DNA being measured through amplification of reference genes present in all nucleated cells. Repertoire TCRs were annotated as SARS-CoV-2-specific by exact matching of V gene, CDR3 amino acid sequence and J gene to a known reactive TCR set. The reference SARS-CoV-2 TCR set was derived from MIRA and filtered for enrichment in COVID-19-positive ImmuneCODE repertoires, a step that removed public or cross-reactive TCRs. Using the MIRA antigens, annotated TCRs were further analysed by specific ORF or by position within an ORF. Breadth was defined as the number of annotated unique rearrangements divided by the total number of unique productive rearrangements, and depth was defined as the summed frequency of the annotated unique rearrangements. Two-sided Wilcoxon rank-sum tests were used to compare TCR breadth between groups. TCRdb's version of the immuneACCESS table is confined to in-frame rearrangements and falls short of the full clone set. An unresolved V gene accounts for under half of the shortfall where checked; the remainder is of unknown origin. That table gives V, J and clone size, and the DNA gave D and trimming. The sample table shows around 320,000 clones, and 70% to 90% are seen once. Jointly, the top ten make up about 2.1% of the sample.

As concerns this clone: The antigen it recognizes is unknown. Base qualities are not recorded, but no much larger clone differs from it by a single base.

V gives up 1 base and J gives up 4 bases, and the segment between their germline ends measures 4 bases. Reading from cysteine to phenylalanine, the CDR3 counts 12 amino acids. This entry keeps only the CDR3 DNA: 36 bases, framed from base 1. Sequences SGHNT (CDR1) and YENEEA (CDR2) are obtained from the germline V gene. Summary of the overall study and its limitations: The study lacked the statistical power to compare responses across vaccine doses or regimens. Substantial breadth of spike-specific CD8+ and CD4+ T cell responses was reported after vaccination. Spike-specific TCR breadth was higher in Ad26.COV2.S recipients than in placebo recipients (P = 0.0014). Non-spike TCR breadth was comparable between vaccine and placebo recipients, consistent with the vaccine containing only spike. The authors noted that the TCR breadth and depth analyses may have underestimated total T cell responses.

The treatment or condition label on this specimen signifies: some 20 received Ad26.COV2.S at low or high dose, single or two shots; a few received placebo; per-sample allocation not given. For vaccine and placebo recipients, repertoires were sequenced using samples collected on day 63 after the first injection. In Cohort 1b, around 23 adults aged 18-55 years were enrolled at a single site in Boston, USA, between 29 July and 7 August 2020. Ad26.COV2.S was a replication-incompetent adenovirus type 26 vector that expressed a prefusion-stabilized SARS-CoV-2 spike protein derived from the original Wuhan strain.

This specimen was peripheral blood, taken in a trial of Ad26.COV2.S vaccine versus placebo. Recombination linked TRBV11-3 to TRBJ1-2; the D gene identity is not certain. This TCR was sampled from a person between 18 and 65 years old who received the Ad26.COV2.S COVID-19 vaccine or a placebo. The CDR3 sequence is CASSLAAYGYTF. At the DNA level, the sequence is TGTGCCAGCAGCTTAGCTGCCTATGGCTACACCTTC.